This TCR beta chain was identified in a study of CD8+CD57+ T cells in acquired aplastic anemia. Researchers used genomic DNA as the template to profile TCR beta VDJ and CDR3. TCRdb re-called the reads through MiXCR, storing one row per CDR3 protein. This table holds just over 200,000 distinct CDR3 sequences, 65% found once. V lost 5 bases, J lost 8 bases, and 9 bases lay in between. Germline loops: CDR1 DFQATT, CDR2 SNEGSKA (reference sequence). The CDR3 consists of 10 residues. Patients selected for sequencing had displayed CD8+CD57+ cell expansion by flow cytometry. The receptor comes from a human donor with aplastic anemia. Sequenced sample: sorted CD4+, CD8+, or CD8+CD57+ T cells (not recorded which) from PBMCs. V and J are TRBV20-1 and TRBJ1-1; no definite D call. CDR3 in amino acids: CSASPTEAFF. CDR3 coding DNA: TGCAGTGCTTCACCCACGGAAGCTTTCTTT.